This T cell receptor beta chain was profiled in a study of immune evolution from preneoplasia to lung adenocarcinoma. Study-wide results and caveats: Clonality was highest in normal lung, lower in later-stage lesions apparently.

With respect to this clone: The antigen is undetermined.

Two lung cancer pathologists independently confirmed each histologic diagnosis. Sequencing was performed with immunoSEQ multiplex PCR; in TCRdb, only in-frame clones are kept and a portion is missing. Among tens of thousands of clones listed, more than 60% were seen once. The CDR3 sequence is 15 residues long. V lost 7 bases and J lost 4, with 17 bases in between. Germline loops: CDR1 SGHVS, CDR2 FNYEAQ. The origin of this receptor is a person aged 60 to 70 with lung adenocarcinoma. The V gene is TRBV7-6, the J gene TRBJ2-1; D is possibly TRBD2 (6 bases). The source material was FFPE invasive lung adenocarcinoma tissue. The CDR3 DNA reads as TGTGCCAGCAACCCTAGGGTAGCGGATTACAATGAGCAGTTCTTC. Translation: CASNPRVADYNEQFF.